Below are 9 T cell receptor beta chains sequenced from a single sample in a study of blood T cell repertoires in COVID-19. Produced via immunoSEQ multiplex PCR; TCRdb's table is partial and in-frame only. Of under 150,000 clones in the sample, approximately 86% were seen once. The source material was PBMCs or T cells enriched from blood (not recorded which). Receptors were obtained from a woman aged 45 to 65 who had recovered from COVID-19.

The CDR3 loop is CATRGQTDTQYF. In DNA, the CDR3 is TGTGCCACCAGGGGACAGACAGATACGCAGTATTTT. The rearrangement uses TRBV2 and TRBJ2-3, with 7 bases aligning to TRBD1. CDR1 SNHLY and CDR2 FYNNEI come from the germline V gene. Trimming removed 10 bases from V and 3 bases from J; junction bases left unmatched: 4. The CDR3 spans 12 residues. The variable domain in full, with the rest retrieved from reference TRBV2 and TRBJ2-3, is EPEVTQTPSHQVTQMGQEVILRCVPISNHLYFYWYRQILGQKVEFLVSFYNNEISEKSEIFDDQFSVERPDGSNFTLKIRSTKLEDSAMYFCATRGQTDTQYFGPGTRLTVL.

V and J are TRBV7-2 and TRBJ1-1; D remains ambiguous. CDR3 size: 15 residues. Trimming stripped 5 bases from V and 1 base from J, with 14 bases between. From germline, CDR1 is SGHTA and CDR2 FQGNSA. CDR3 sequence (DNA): TGTGCCAGCAGCAGGGTAGTTGGGAGGAACACTGAAGCTTTCTTT. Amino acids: CASSRVVGRNTEAFF.

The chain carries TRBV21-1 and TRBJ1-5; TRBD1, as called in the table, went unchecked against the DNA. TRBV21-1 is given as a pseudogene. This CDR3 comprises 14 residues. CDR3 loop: CASPRGTFNQPQHF. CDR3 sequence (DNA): TGTGCCAGCCCTAGGGGGACATTCAATCAGCCCCAGCATTTT.

CDR3 region: CASSPLGTTETQYF. DNA for the CDR3: TGTGCCAGCAGTCCGCTAGGCACCACGGAGACCCAGTACTTC. This chain joins TRBV5-5 and TRBJ2-5; unclear D gene. Germline V gene lookup returns CDR1 SGHKS and CDR2 YYEKEE (reference sequence). This CDR3 spans 14 amino acids. The germline V and J ends were trimmed by 5 bases and 5 bases, with 16 bases remaining between them.

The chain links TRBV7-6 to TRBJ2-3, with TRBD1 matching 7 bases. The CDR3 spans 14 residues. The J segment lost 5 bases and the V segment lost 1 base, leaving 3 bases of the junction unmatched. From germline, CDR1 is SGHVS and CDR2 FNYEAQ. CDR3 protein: CASSLESGGDTQYF. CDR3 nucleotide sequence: TGTGCCAGCAGCTTAGAGTCAGGGGGAGATACGCAGTATTTT.

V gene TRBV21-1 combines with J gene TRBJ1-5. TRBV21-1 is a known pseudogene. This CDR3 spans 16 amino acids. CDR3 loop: CASPPRGIPSNQPQHF. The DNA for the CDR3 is TGTGCCAGCCCCCCTCGGGGAATCCCTAGCAATCAGCCCCAGCATTTT.

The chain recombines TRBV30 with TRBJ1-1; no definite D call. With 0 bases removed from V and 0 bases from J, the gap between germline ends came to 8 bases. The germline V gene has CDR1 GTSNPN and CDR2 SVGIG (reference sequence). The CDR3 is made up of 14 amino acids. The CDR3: CAWSVPPVNTEAFF. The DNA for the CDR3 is TGTGCCTGGAGTGTACCACCGGTGAACACTGAAGCTTTCTTT.

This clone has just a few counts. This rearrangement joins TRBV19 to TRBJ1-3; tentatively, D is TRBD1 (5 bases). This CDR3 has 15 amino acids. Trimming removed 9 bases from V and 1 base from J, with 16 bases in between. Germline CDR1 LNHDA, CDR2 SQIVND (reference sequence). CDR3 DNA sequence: TGTGCCAGCGGATCCCGACAGCCATCTGGAAACACCATATATTTT. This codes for CASGSRQPSGNTIYF.

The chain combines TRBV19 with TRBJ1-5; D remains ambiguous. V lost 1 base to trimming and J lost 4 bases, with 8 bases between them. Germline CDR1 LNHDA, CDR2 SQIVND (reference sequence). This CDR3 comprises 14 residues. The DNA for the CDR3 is TGTGCCAGTAGTATAGTTGAGATAAATCAGCCCCAGCATTTT. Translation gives CASSIVEINQPQHF.